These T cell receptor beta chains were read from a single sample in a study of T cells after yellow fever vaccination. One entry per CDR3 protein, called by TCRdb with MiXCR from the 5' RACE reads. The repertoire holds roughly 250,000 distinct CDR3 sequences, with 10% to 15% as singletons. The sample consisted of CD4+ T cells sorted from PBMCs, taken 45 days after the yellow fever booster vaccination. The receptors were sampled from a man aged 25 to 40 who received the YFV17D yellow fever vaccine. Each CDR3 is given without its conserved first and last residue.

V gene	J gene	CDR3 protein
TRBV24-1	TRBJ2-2	ATGGNTGELF
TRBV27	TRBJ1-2	ASAGRGARVYT
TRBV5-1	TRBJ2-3	ASSLGDRVADTQY
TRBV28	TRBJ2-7	ASSLLDRGYEQY
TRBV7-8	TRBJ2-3	ASSAKGQGSTDTQY
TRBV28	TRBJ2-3	ASTLGSTDTQY
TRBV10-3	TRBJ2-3	AISDPETLGQGPADTQY
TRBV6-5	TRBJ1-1	ASSYSRKPYTEAF
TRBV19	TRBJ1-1	ASSPEKGARVWLTEAF
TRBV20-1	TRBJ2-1	SVIAPGSNEQF
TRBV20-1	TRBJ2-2	SARAVSGGTGELF